Reported below is one T cell receptor (beta chain). Its target is unknown. The source of the sample is a study of CD8+ T cells in alopecia areata. Sequencing used cDNA as its template, made by extracting RNA and reverse transcribing it. Sequencing was performed with immunoSEQ multiplex PCR; in TCRdb, only in-frame clones are kept and a portion is missing. The table lists more than 95,000 clones, about 61% of them singletons. General study points: More clonal than normal scalp was lesional scalp, particularly alopecia totalis/universalis.

Trimming removed 4 bases at V and 1 base at J, with 8 bases between. Germline CDR1 SNHLY, CDR2 FYNNEI. The CDR3 length is 14 residues. The sample consisted of CD4+ T cells sorted from blood. The origin of this receptor is a human donor in good health. V gene TRBV2 combines with J gene TRBJ1-5; D ambiguous. The chain's CDR3 is CASSGPVSNQPQHF. DNA of the CDR3: TGTGCCAGCAGTGGCCCCGTAAGCAATCAGCCCCAGCATTTT.